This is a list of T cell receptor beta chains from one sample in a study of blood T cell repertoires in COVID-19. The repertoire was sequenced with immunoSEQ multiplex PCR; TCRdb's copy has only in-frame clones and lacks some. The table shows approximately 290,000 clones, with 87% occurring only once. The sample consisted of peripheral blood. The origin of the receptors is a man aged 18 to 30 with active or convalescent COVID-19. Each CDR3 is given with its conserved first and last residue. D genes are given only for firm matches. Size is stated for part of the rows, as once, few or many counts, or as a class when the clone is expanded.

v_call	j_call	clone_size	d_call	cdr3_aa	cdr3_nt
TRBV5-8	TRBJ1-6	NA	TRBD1	CASSSDRAVLSPLHF	TGTGCCAGCAGTTCGGACAGGGCCGTTTTGTCACCCCTCCACTTT
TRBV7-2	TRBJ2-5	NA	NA	CASSLGLESRETQYF	TGTGCCAGCAGCTTAGGACTAGAATCACGGGAGACCCAGTACTTC
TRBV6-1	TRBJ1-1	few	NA	CASSEKGEGTEAFF	TGTGCCAGCAGTGAAAAGGGGGAGGGCACTGAAGCTTTCTTT
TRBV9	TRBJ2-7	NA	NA	CASSVGAANPYEQYF	TGTGCCAGCAGCGTAGGGGCTGCAAATCCCTACGAGCAGTACTTC
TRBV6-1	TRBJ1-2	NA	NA	CASSETTGYGYTF	TGTGCCAGCAGTGAAACCACGGGCTATGGCTACACCTTC
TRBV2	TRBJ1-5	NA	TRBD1	CASSTYGQGNQPQHF	TGTGCCAGCAGTACTTATGGACAGGGGAATCAGCCCCAGCATTTT
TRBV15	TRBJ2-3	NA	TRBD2	CATSRQPVAGGTGSTDTQYF	TGTGCCACCAGCAGACAACCGGTAGCGGGGGGAACCGGCAGCACAGATACGCAGTATTTT
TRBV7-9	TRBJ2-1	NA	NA	CASSLGAGPGNEQFF	TGTGCCAGCAGCTTAGGGGCGGGCCCTGGGAATGAGCAGTTCTTC
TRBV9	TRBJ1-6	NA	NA	CASSPVQNYNSPLHF	TGTGCCAGCAGCCCCGTACAGAATTATAATTCACCCCTCCACTTT
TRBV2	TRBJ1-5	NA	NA	CASSTGRYNQPQHF	TGTGCCAGTAGTACAGGGCGGTACAATCAGCCCCAGCATTTT
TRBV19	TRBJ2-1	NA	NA	CASSIVSASYEQFF	TGTGCCAGTAGTATAGTCTCGGCTAGCTATGAGCAGTTCTTC
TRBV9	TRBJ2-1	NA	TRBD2	CASSETSGSVYNEQFF	TGTGCCAGCAGCGAAACTAGCGGGAGTGTCTACAATGAGCAGTTCTTC
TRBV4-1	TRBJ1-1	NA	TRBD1	CASSARTGLNTEAFF	TGCGCCAGCAGCGCCCGGACAGGATTGAACACTGAAGCTTTCTTT
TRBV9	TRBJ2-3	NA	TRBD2	CASSDKSGVTDTQYF	TGTGCCAGCAGTGATAAAAGCGGGGTCACAGATACGCAGTATTTT
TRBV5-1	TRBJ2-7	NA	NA	CASSFLAGRDGEQYF	TGCGCCAGCAGCTTTTTAGCAGGGCGGGACGGTGAGCAGTACTTC
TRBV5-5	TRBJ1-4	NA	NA	CASSKPAEGEKLFF	TGTGCCAGCAGCAAACCCGCGGAGGGGGAAAAACTGTTTTTT
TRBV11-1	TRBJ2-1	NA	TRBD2	CASSSGGMQFF	TGTGCCAGCAGCTCGGGAGGGATGCAGTTCTTC
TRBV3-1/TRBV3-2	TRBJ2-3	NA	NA	CASSQPGTSITQYF	TGTGCCAGCAGCCAACCGGGGACTTCCATTACGCAGTATTTT
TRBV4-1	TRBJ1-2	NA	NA	CASSQPDSIYGYTF	TGCGCCAGCAGCCAACCGGACAGCATCTATGGCTACACCTTC
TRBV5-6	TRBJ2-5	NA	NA	CASSFETGTKETQYF	TGTGCCAGCAGCTTTGAGACCGGGACAAAAGAGACCCAGTACTTC
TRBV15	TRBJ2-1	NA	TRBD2	CATSTRTGTSGRAGNEQFF	TGTGCCACCAGCACGCGGACCGGGACTAGCGGGAGGGCGGGGAATGAGCAGTTCTTC